Below, 21 T cell receptor beta chains from the same sample are listed, as sequenced in a study of blood T cell repertoires in COVID-19. Using immunoSEQ multiplex PCR, the repertoire was profiled, and TCRdb retains in-frame clones only, with some absent. The table records over 60,000 clones, about 80% of them present only once. The sample taken for sequencing was peripheral blood. Receptor source: a human donor in a cohort sampled during active COVID-19.

The chain recombines TRBV10-3 with TRBJ2-2, with a weak D call TRBD1 (6 bases). The CDR3 sequence is 14 residues long. Germline-derived CDR1 and CDR2 are ENHRY and SYGVKD. The V end lost 9 bases, the J end lost 3 bases, and 14 bases lay between the germline ends. CDR3 DNA sequence: TGTGCCATTAAGGACAGAATAGACACCGGGGAGCTGTTTTTT. Protein: CAIKDRIDTGELFF.

Notes on this clone: One junction end disagrees with the germline gene, perhaps due to a read error. This sequence joins TRBV5-4 and TRBJ2-3; no clear D gene. There are 14 residues in the CDR3. Germline V gene data show CDR1 as SGHNT and CDR2 as YYREEE (reference sequence). The DNA for the CDR3 is TGTGCCAGCAGCTTGGAGTTTGGTACAGATACGCAGTGTTTT. Its protein product is CASSLEFGTDTQCF.

The gene calls are TRBV4-1 and TRBJ1-3; perhaps TRBD1 as D (5 bases). Germline assignment: CDR1 MGHRA and CDR2 YSYEKL. The CDR3 runs 18 residues. Trimming shortened V by 1 base and J by 0 bases, and 16 bases separated the two germline ends. CDR3 bases: TGCGCCAGCAGCCAAGGGTTTCTTAACAGGTTCTCTGGAAACACCATATATTTT. Translation: CASSQGFLNRFSGNTIYF.

The J gene is TRBJ1-6, the V gene TRBV6-5, with 8 bases aligning to TRBD1. There are 14 residues in the CDR3. The V segment lost 7 bases and the J segment 7 bases; nucleotides outside the gene matches: 6. Germline-derived CDR1 and CDR2 are MNHEY and SVGAGI. The CDR3 DNA sequence: TGTGCCAGCATTTTTAGGACAGGGAATTCACCCCTCCACTTT. Its translation is CASIFRTGNSPLHF.

The chain joins TRBV6-4 to TRBJ1-5; 7 bases map to TRBD1. The CDR3 loop spans 13 amino acids. With 4 bases clipped from V and 6 bases from J, the junction kept 3 bases outside the gene matches. Germline CDR1 and CDR2: MRHNA and SNTAGT. CDR3 bases: TGTGCCAGCAGTGCTTCAGGGGGTCAGCCCCAGCATTTT. Residues: CASSASGGQPQHF.

The chain couples TRBV6-1 to TRBJ2-7, with a weak D call TRBD2 (6 bases). CDR1 is MNHNS, CDR2 SASEGT, per germline. This CDR3 is built from 13 residues. V shed 0 bases and J shed 9 bases, with 12 bases lying between them. The CDR3 sequence is CASSEAYPGGQYF. CDR3 coding DNA: TGTGCCAGCAGTGAAGCGTACCCCGGGGGGCAGTACTTC.

The chain is built from TRBV4-2 and TRBJ1-6; D is ambiguous. This CDR3 is 16 amino acids long. Germline V gene data show CDR1 as LGHNA and CDR2 as YNFKEQ. V was trimmed by 4 bases and J by 5 bases, leaving 15 bases between them. The CDR3 DNA reads as TGTGCCAGCAGCCTAAAGTCGGACTTGGATAATTCACCCCTCCACTTT. It specifies CASSLKSDLDNSPLHF.

The rearrangement links TRBV27 to TRBJ1-2; possibly TRBD1 for D (5 bases). Trimming cost V 6 bases and J 5 bases, with 16 bases left between them. The CDR3 has 14 residues. Looked up from germline, CDR1 is MNHEY and CDR2 is SMNVEV (reference sequence). In DNA, the CDR3 is TGTGCCAGCAGCCCCAGGGCCCGATGGTATGGCTACACCTTC. Its translation is CASSPRARWYGYTF.

The chain uses TRBV5-1 and TRBJ2-7; D might be TRBD1 (6 bases). Looked up from germline, CDR1 is SGHRS and CDR2 is YFSETQ. V shed 0 bases and J shed 1 base, with 11 bases lying between them. This CDR3 spans 15 amino acids. CDR3 protein: CASSLAGTNSYEQYF. The CDR3 DNA follows: TGCGCCAGCAGCTTGGCCGGGACAAATTCCTACGAGCAGTACTTC.

V is TRBV30 and J is TRBJ1-5; weak D call: TRBD1 (5 bases). This CDR3 is built from 14 residues. The V gene's germline CDR1 is GTSNPN and CDR2 SVGIG (reference sequence). Trimming took 2 bases from V and 3 from J, leaving 11 bases between them. DNA of the CDR3: TGTGCCTGGAGTTTCGGGGGTCTCAATCAGCCCCAGCATTTT. Protein sequence: CAWSFGGLNQPQHF. The whole variable domain, filled in from reference TRBV30 and TRBJ1-5, reads SQTIHQWPATLVQPVGSPLSLECTVEGTSNPNLYWYRQAAGRGLQLLFYSVGIGQISSEVPQNLSASRPQDRQFILSSKKLLLSDSGFYLCAWSFGGLNQPQHFGDGTRLSIL.

This clone showed up just a few times. The V and J genes are TRBV27 and TRBJ1-2; no definite D call. CDR3 length: 15 residues. Trimming shortened V by 0 bases and J by 2 bases, and 10 bases separated the two germline ends. Germline V gene sequence: CDR1 MNHEY, CDR2 SMNVEV (reference sequence). The CDR3 loop reads CASSLSGGGNYGYTF. As DNA, the CDR3 is TGTGCCAGCAGTTTATCCGGAGGCGGCAACTATGGCTACACCTTC.

This chain uses TRBV2 with TRBJ2-7, with D possibly TRBD2 on 7 matching bases. This CDR3 is 14 amino acids long. CDR1 and CDR2 (germline): SNHLY, FYNNEI. Deletions cut 4 bases from V and 10 bases from J, with 20 bases between. CDR3 coding DNA: TGTGCCAGCAGTGGGGTACGGGGGGCGAAGCATCAGTACTTC. It encodes CASSGVRGAKHQYF.

This rearrangement joins TRBV2 to TRBJ2-7, with 7 bases matching TRBD1. Germline V gene data show CDR1 as SNHLY and CDR2 as FYNNEI. The V and J ends lost 7 bases and 4 bases, in that order; junction bases with no gene match: 10. The CDR3 loop spans 14 amino acids. In nucleotides, the CDR3 is TGTGCCAGCACTTCACAGGGGTCTATGTACGAGCAGTACTTC. Protein product: CASTSQGSMYEQYF.

The chain joins TRBV7-8 to TRBJ1-1; D is ambiguous. CDR1 SGHVS and CDR2 FQNEAQ come from the germline V gene. The CDR3 has 11 residues. Trimming removed 2 bases at V and 5 bases at J, with 3 bases between. CDR3 in amino acids: CASSLRTEAFF. The CDR3 DNA is TGTGCCAGCAGCTTACGGACTGAAGCTTTCTTT. Variable domain in full (rest from reference TRBV7-8 and TRBJ1-1): GAGVSQSPRYKVAKRGQDVALRCDPISGHVSLFWYQQALGQGPEFLTYFQNEAQLDKSGLPSDRFFAERPEGSVSTLKIQRTQQEDSAVYLCASSLRTEAFFGQGTRLTVV.

The V and J genes are TRBV4-2 and TRBJ1-4, with 7 bases fitting TRBD1. Trimming removed 4 bases from V and 5 bases from J; junction bases left unmatched: 10. The CDR3 is 16 residues long. Per germline, CDR1 LGHNA and CDR2 YNFKEQ. The CDR3 reads CASSRLDRDSNEKLFF. The CDR3 bases are TGTGCCAGCAGCCGCCTCGACCGGGACAGCAATGAAAAACTGTTTTTT.

The chain links TRBV30 to TRBJ2-6; D uncertain. V was pared by 1 base and J by 4 bases, with 20 bases between. The CDR3 consists of 18 residues. The germline V gene encodes CDR1 GTSNPN and CDR2 SVGIG (reference sequence). CDR3 amino acids: CAWSGLRITLRGANVLTF. The DNA of the CDR3 is TGTGCCTGGAGTGGGTTACGAATTACTCTTCGGGGGGCCAACGTCCTGACTTTC.

The genes are TRBV7-6 and TRBJ2-7, with TRBD1 matching over 9 bases. The CDR3 sequence is 18 residues long. Losses at the gene ends were 1 base for V and 5 bases for J; bases not matched to a gene: 15. Germline assignment: CDR1 SGHVS and CDR2 FNYEAQ. The CDR3 loop is CASSLVYSTGGDSNEQYF. For the CDR3, the DNA is TGTGCCAGCAGCTTAGTTTATTCGACAGGGGGAGATTCGAACGAGCAGTACTTC.

This clone was detected once. The chain is built from TRBV18 and TRBJ1-1, with a weak D call TRBD1 (5 bases). Trimming took 8 bases from V and 1 from J, leaving 14 bases between them. This CDR3 is 14 amino acids long. The germline V gene has CDR1 KGHSH and CDR2 LQKENI. The CDR3 DNA is TGTGCCAGCGCCCTTGGGGCTCCGAACACTGAAGCTTTCTTT. This sequence encodes CASALGAPNTEAFF.

The J gene is TRBJ2-3, the V gene TRBV7-2; D gene ambiguous. Germline V gives CDR1 SGHTA, CDR2 FQGNSA. This CDR3 region has 14 residues. Trimming removed 5 bases from V and 0 bases from J, with 9 bases in between. CDR3 sequence reads: CASSARSSTDTQYF. The DNA of the CDR3 is TGTGCCAGCAGCGCTAGATCTAGCACAGATACGCAGTATTTT.

This clone was recorded once. The CDR3 nucleotides are TGTGCCAGCAGGAACACTAGAGGCTTCTACGAGCAGTACTTC. Its translation: CASRNTRGFYEQYF. The rearrangement links TRBV5-6 to TRBJ2-7; maybe TRBD2 (5 bases). Germline V CDR1 and CDR2: SGHDT, YYEEEE. V gave up 5 bases and J gave up 3 bases, with 15 bases separating them. The length of the CDR3 is 14 residues.

This chain connects TRBV6-5 to TRBJ2-5, with D possibly matching TRBD2 (6 bases). Deletions cut 5 bases from V and 5 bases from J, with 15 bases between. The CDR3 has 14 residues. Germline V gives CDR1 MNHEY, CDR2 SVGAGI. CDR3 amino acids: CASSTQLGGETQYF. DNA for the CDR3: TGTGCCAGCAGTACACAACTAGGAGGGGAGACCCAGTACTTC.